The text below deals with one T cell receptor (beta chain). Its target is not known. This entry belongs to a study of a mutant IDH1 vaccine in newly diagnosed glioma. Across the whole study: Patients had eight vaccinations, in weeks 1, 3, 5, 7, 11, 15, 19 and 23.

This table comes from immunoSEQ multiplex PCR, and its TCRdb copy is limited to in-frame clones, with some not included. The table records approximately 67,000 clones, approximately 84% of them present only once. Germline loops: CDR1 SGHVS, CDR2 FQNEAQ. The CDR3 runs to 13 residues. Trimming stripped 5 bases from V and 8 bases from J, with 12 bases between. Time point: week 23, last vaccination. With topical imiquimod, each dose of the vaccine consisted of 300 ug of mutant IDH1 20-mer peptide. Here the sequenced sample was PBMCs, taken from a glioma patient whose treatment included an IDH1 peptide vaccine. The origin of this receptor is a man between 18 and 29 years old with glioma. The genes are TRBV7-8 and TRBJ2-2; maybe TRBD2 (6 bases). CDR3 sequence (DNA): TGTGCCAGCAGCCCTAGGGACTTGGGGGAGCTGTTTTTT. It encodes CASSPRDLGELFF.